The rows below give T cell receptor beta chains drawn from one sample of a study of persistence of HIV-infected CD4 T cells. Which antigens these TCRs recognize remains unknown. Sequencing was performed with immunoSEQ multiplex PCR; in TCRdb, only in-frame clones are kept and a portion is missing. The table records about 45,000 clones, approximately 90% of them present only once. The input for sequencing was CD4+ T cells sorted from PBMCs after approximately 20-hour stimulation, taken from a patient who received antiretroviral therapy. The receptors derive from an adult woman with HIV who was CMV-seropositive. The CDR3 runs from the conserved cysteine through the conserved F or W. Size is omitted from some rows. Given values are once, few, many or a class for expanded clones.

TRBV19	TRBJ1-4	.	CASSVRDREKLFF
TRBV2	TRBJ1-1	.	CASSARGWIEAFF
TRBV27	TRBJ1-5	few	CASRPVSVSNQPQHF
TRBV3-1/TRBV3-2	TRBJ2-3	.	CASSQRAGVVDTQYF
TRBV5-1	TRBJ1-2	.	CASSLFSGRGSGGVGYTF
TRBV12-3/TRBV12-4	TRBJ1-2	.	CASSSRENYGYTF
TRBV5-1	TRBJ1-1	.	CASSLAGGNTEAFF
TRBV30	TRBJ2-3	.	CAWSSMSSSSTDTQYF
TRBV2	TRBJ2-3	once	CASSGLALTDTQYF
TRBV4-1	TRBJ1-1	.	CASSQDASSMKHTEAFF
TRBV2	TRBJ1-2	.	CASRNIREGGYTF
TRBV5-1	TRBJ1-2	.	CASRFDGSSTGYTF